Listed below are T cell receptor beta chains from one sample, sequenced in a study of T cell changes during pregnancy in multiple sclerosis. Clones were sequenced by immunoSEQ multiplex PCR, and TCRdb holds only the in-frame ones, with some missing. The sample consists of fewer than 140,000 clones, about 90% of them appearing once. Source: peripheral blood, taken before pregnancy. Source of these receptors: a female donor with multiple sclerosis, enrolled in a pregnancy study. CDR3s include the opening cysteine and the closing phenylalanine or tryptophan. A D gene is named only where the DNA matches it firmly. Some rows mark clone size as missing; the rest say once, few, many or name a class of expanded clone.

TRBJ2-5,.,TRBV7-2,TRBD2,CASSPQLAGPQETQYF,TGTGCCAGCAGCCCTCAACTAGCGGGGCCCCAAGAGACCCAGTACTTC
TRBJ1-4,.,TRBV15,.,CATSTDTLSEKLFF,TGTGCCACCAGCACGGACACCTTAAGTGAAAAACTGTTTTTT
TRBJ1-5,.,TRBV12-5,TRBD1,CASGLVLATGDQPQHF,TGTGCTAGTGGTTTGGTACTTGCGACAGGGGATCAGCCCCAGCATTTT
TRBJ1-2,.,TRBV5-6,.,CASSSIGVRGYTF,TGTGCCAGCAGCTCTATCGGGGTGCGTGGCTACACCTTC
TRBJ2-3,.,TRBV5-1,.,CASSFLPSGTDTQYF,TGCGCCAGCAGCTTCCTACCCAGCGGGACAGATACGCAGTATTTT
TRBJ2-5,.,TRBV6-1,TRBD1,CASSEAIGQGAFRETQYF,TGTGCCAGCAGTGAAGCTATCGGACAGGGGGCATTTAGAGAGACCCAGTACTTC
TRBJ2-2,.,TRBV15,TRBD1,CATSNHRDRGTGELFF,TGTGCCACCAGCAACCACCGGGACAGGGGCACCGGGGAGCTGTTTTTT
TRBJ1-1,.,TRBV5-1,.,CASSLQDNAEAFF,TGCGCCAGCAGCTTACAGGATAACGCTGAAGCTTTCTTT
TRBJ1-1,.,TRBV7-9,TRBD1,CASSLGQGPSTEAFF,TGTGCCAGCAGCCTAGGACAGGGGCCTAGCACTGAAGCTTTCTTT
TRBJ1-1,.,TRBV30,.,CAWSLRWNTEAFF,TGTGCCTGGAGTCTACGGTGGAACACTGAAGCTTTCTTT
TRBJ1-6,.,TRBV18,TRBD1,CASTNRDQGAHSPLHF,TGTGCCAGCACAAACAGGGACCAGGGGGCTCATTCACCCCTCCACTTT
TRBJ2-3,once,TRBV19,TRBD1,CASSRDRGRPTQYF,TGTGCCAGTAGTCGGGACAGGGGGCGTCCTACGCAGTATTTT
TRBJ2-3,.,TRBV7-8,.,CASSPLGRDTQYF,TGTGCCAGCAGCCCTTTAGGGAGGGATACGCAGTATTTT
TRBJ2-7,.,TRBV7-8,TRBD2,CASSTASGDEQYF,TGTGCCAGCAGCACCGCCAGCGGGGACGAGCAGTACTTC
TRBJ2-5,.,TRBV18,.,CASSSRANQETQYF,TGTGCCAGCTCCTCCAGGGCAAACCAAGAGACCCAGTACTTC
TRBJ2-5,once,TRBV6-1,.,CASSEYGETQYF,TGTGCCAGCAGTGAATACGGTGAGACCCAGTACTTC
TRBJ1-2,.,TRBV4-1,.,CASSQDPGQRYYGYTF,TGCGCCAGCAGCCAAGATCCAGGACAGAGGTACTATGGCTACACCTTC
TRBJ2-5,.,TRBV29-1,.,CSAPEDSQETQYF,TGCAGCGCCCCCGAGGACAGTCAAGAGACCCAGTACTTC
TRBJ1-3,.,TRBV6-5,.,CASRQGGRNTIYF,TGTGCCAGCAGGCAGGGTGGAAGAAACACCATATATTTT
TRBJ2-3,.,TRBV9,.,CASSVGGGQNTQYF,TGTGCCAGCAGCGTAGGCGGGGGCCAAAATACGCAGTATTTT
TRBJ2-7,.,TRBV9,.,CASSVGRGAEQYF,TGTGCCAGCAGCGTAGGGCGGGGTGCCGAGCAGTACTTC
TRBJ2-1,.,TRBV9,TRBD2,CASSYTAGDVYNEQFF,TGTGCCAGCAGCTATACCGCGGGAGACGTCTACAATGAGCAGTTCTTC
TRBJ2-7,.,TRBV9,TRBD2,CASSVVPSGRLNEQYF,TGTGCCAGCAGCGTAGTCCCTAGCGGGAGATTAAACGAGCAGTACTTC
TRBJ2-1,.,TRBV19,TRBD2,CASSISAGEGNEQFF,TGTGCCAGTAGTATCTCAGCGGGAGAGGGCAATGAGCAGTTCTTC
TRBJ2-1,.,TRBV2,.,CASSATDYNEQFF,TGTGCCAGCAGTGCAACAGACTACAATGAGCAGTTCTTC
TRBJ1-3,.,TRBV18,TRBD1,CASSPPQGAVSGNTIYF,TGTGCCAGCTCACCACCGCAGGGGGCCGTCTCTGGAAACACCATATATTTT
TRBJ2-7,.,TRBV6-6,TRBD1,CASSYPGTARDEQYF,TGTGCCAGCAGTTACCCCGGGACAGCGAGAGACGAGCAGTACTTC
TRBJ2-5,.,TRBV4-1,TRBD1,CASSRGTGGSWETQYF,TGCGCCAGCAGCCGGGGGACAGGGGGCTCTTGGGAGACCCAGTACTTC
TRBJ1-2,.,TRBV2,TRBD1,CASSVRQGSGGYTF,TGTGCCAGCAGCGTAAGACAGGGATCTGGCGGCTACACCTTC
TRBJ2-1,.,TRBV27,.,CASSLVSETYNEQFF,TGTGCCAGCAGTTTGGTTTCGGAGACCTACAATGAGCAGTTCTTC
TRBJ2-1,.,TRBV27,TRBD2,CASIHLGAGGPIYNEQFF,TGTGCCAGCATCCATTTGGGAGCGGGAGGGCCGATCTACAATGAGCAGTTCTTC
TRBJ2-7,.,TRBV6-1,TRBD1,CASSLGQGGEQYF,TGTGCCAGCAGCTTAGGACAGGGTGGCGAGCAGTACTTC
TRBJ2-1,.,TRBV5-1,TRBD2,CASSLRTSGGASYEQFF,TGCGCCAGCAGCCTCAGGACTAGCGGGGGGGCCTCCTATGAGCAGTTCTTC
TRBJ2-7,.,TRBV5-1,.,CASSFTGSYEQYF,TGCGCCAGCAGCTTCACAGGGTCCTACGAGCAGTACTTC
TRBJ2-1,.,TRBV19,.,CASSVRGDEQFF,TGTGCCAGTAGTGTTAGGGGTGATGAGCAGTTCTTC
TRBJ2-7,.,TRBV28,TRBD2,CASSFGLAGVGDEQYF,TGTGCCAGCAGTTTCGGACTAGCGGGGGTGGGGGACGAGCAGTACTTC
TRBJ1-2,.,TRBV7-2,TRBD1,CASSLTGEGYTF,TGTGCCAGCAGCCTGACAGGGGAAGGCTACACCTTC
TRBJ2-1,.,TRBV7-9,TRBD2,CASSSRLAGVSYNEQFF,TGTGCCAGCAGCTCCCGTCTAGCGGGAGTCTCCTACAATGAGCAGTTCTTC
TRBJ2-7,.,TRBV5-5,.,CASSLIGGGYEQYF,TGTGCCAGCAGCTTGATCGGGGGAGGCTACGAGCAGTACTTC
TRBJ1-3,.,TRBV7-6,TRBD1,CASSVGQSSGNTIYF,TGTGCCAGCAGCGTGGGACAGAGCTCTGGAAACACCATATATTTT
TRBJ1-1,few,TRBV19,.,CASSSTDTEAFF,TGTGCCAGTAGCTCGACAGATACTGAAGCTTTCTTT
TRBJ2-5,.,TRBV28,.,CASSVLETQYF,TGTGCCAGCAGCGTCTTGGAGACCCAGTACTTC
TRBJ2-7,once,TRBV5-6,TRBD1,CASSLGTGTYEQYF,TGTGCCAGCAGCTTAGGGACAGGGACCTACGAGCAGTACTTC
TRBJ1-3,once,TRBV9,TRBD1,CASSALTGGNSGNTIYF,TGTGCCAGCAGCGCGCTGACAGGGGGCAACTCTGGAAACACCATATATTTT
TRBJ1-2,.,TRBV29-1,.,CSVRNRANYGYTF,TGCAGCGTTAGAAACAGGGCCAACTATGGCTACACCTTC
TRBJ1-1,.,TRBV7-2,.,CASSRVMNTEAFF,TGTGCCAGTTCCAGGGTTATGAACACTGAAGCTTTCTTT
TRBJ1-6,.,TRBV10-2,.,CASTLGQLSSYNSPLHF,TGCGCCAGCACGTTGGGCCAGCTAAGCTCCTATAATTCACCCCTCCACTTT
TRBJ2-7,.,TRBV6-5,.,CASSQTASYEQYF,TGTGCCAGCAGCCAAACTGCTAGCTACGAGCAGTACTTC
TRBJ1-5,.,TRBV7-2,.,CASSLTGYGNQPQHF,TGTGCCAGCAGCTTAACGGGATACGGCAATCAGCCCCAGCATTTT
TRBJ2-7,.,TRBV27,.,CASSLSAGYPPEQYF,TGTGCCAGCAGTTTGTCGGCGGGATACCCCCCCGAGCAGTACTTC
TRBJ2-5,once,TRBV19,.,CASSLGNLQETQYF,TGTGCCAGTAGTTTAGGAAACCTACAAGAGACCCAGTACTTC
TRBJ1-2,once,TRBV28,TRBD1,CASSSRDRLNYGYTF,TGTGCCAGCAGTTCCCGGGACAGACTTAACTATGGCTACACCTTC
TRBJ1-1,few,TRBV9,.,CASSVDGTSNTEAFF,TGTGCCAGCAGCGTAGATGGGACAAGCAACACTGAAGCTTTCTTT